The rows below give T cell receptor beta chains drawn from one sample of a study of OX40 agonist ivuxolimab in advanced cancers. This table comes from immunoSEQ multiplex PCR, and its TCRdb copy is limited to in-frame clones, with some not included. The sample comprises around 56,000 clones, roughly nine tenths of which are singletons, and roughly 0.99% rests with the top ten. The sample here was CD4+ or CD8+ T cells sorted from blood, taken in a trial of the OX40 agonist ivuxolimab. These TCRs come from an adult with an advanced solid tumor such as melanoma, head and neck, liver or kidney cancer. Each CDR3 is given with its conserved first and last residue. A D gene is named only where the DNA matches it firmly. Clone sizes are given selectively: once, few, many, or a class where the clone is expanded.

abundance: .
d_gene: TRBD2
j_gene: TRBJ2-7
v_gene: TRBV18
CDR3aa: CASSVAGVGYEQYF
CDR3nt: TGTGCCAGCTCAGTAGCGGGAGTCGGTTACGAGCAGTACTTC

abundance: .
d_gene: .
j_gene: TRBJ1-1
v_gene: TRBV28
CDR3aa: CASSHNWATEAFF
CDR3nt: TGTGCCAGCAGCCATAACTGGGCCACTGAAGCTTTCTTT

abundance: .
d_gene: TRBD2
j_gene: TRBJ2-3
v_gene: TRBV4-2
CDR3aa: CASSQDRRETLTDTQYF
CDR3nt: TGTGCCAGCAGCCAAGATAGGCGGGAGACCCTCACAGATACGCAGTATTTT

abundance: .
d_gene: TRBD2
j_gene: TRBJ2-7
v_gene: TRBV28
CDR3aa: CASTAPGGLHEQYF
CDR3nt: TGTGCCAGCACCGCCCCGGGGGGGCTCCACGAGCAGTACTTC

abundance: .
d_gene: .
j_gene: TRBJ2-5
v_gene: TRBV18
CDR3aa: CASSRGRKEETQYF
CDR3nt: TGTGCCAGCTCACGGGGGCGGAAGGAAGAGACCCAGTACTTC

abundance: .
d_gene: .
j_gene: TRBJ2-2
v_gene: TRBV25-1
CDR3aa: CASQHRNTGELFF
CDR3nt: TGTGCCAGCCAACACCGGAACACCGGGGAGCTGTTTTTT

abundance: once
d_gene: TRBD1
j_gene: TRBJ2-1
v_gene: TRBV9
CDR3aa: CASSVEGAANNEQFF
CDR3nt: TGTGCCAGCAGCGTAGAGGGGGCCGCGAACAATGAGCAGTTCTTC

abundance: once
d_gene: .
j_gene: TRBJ2-7
v_gene: TRBV7-2
CDR3aa: CASSRSQVYEQYF
CDR3nt: TGTGCCAGCAGCCGATCACAGGTCTACGAGCAGTACTTC

abundance: .
d_gene: TRBD2
j_gene: TRBJ2-7
v_gene: TRBV7-9
CDR3aa: CASSAGTSGEQYF
CDR3nt: TGTGCCAGCAGCGCCGGGACTAGCGGCGAGCAGTACTTC

abundance: .
d_gene: .
j_gene: TRBJ1-5
v_gene: TRBV19
CDR3aa: CASSMEGENQPQHF
CDR3nt: TGTGCCAGTAGTATGGAGGGAGAAAATCAGCCCCAGCATTTT

abundance: .
d_gene: TRBD2
j_gene: TRBJ2-1
v_gene: TRBV14
CDR3aa: CASSQRRTSGSSYNEQFF
CDR3nt: TGTGCCAGCAGCCAACGACGGACTAGCGGGAGCTCCTACAATGAGCAGTTCTTC

abundance: .
d_gene: .
j_gene: TRBJ2-6
v_gene: TRBV7-2
CDR3aa: CASSLYSGPNRANVLTF
CDR3nt: TGTGCCAGCAGCTTATATAGCGGCCCCAATAGGGCCAACGTCCTGACTTTC

abundance: .
d_gene: .
j_gene: TRBJ1-2
v_gene: TRBV6-5
CDR3aa: CASRPTGNYGYTF
CDR3nt: TGTGCCAGCAGACCTACAGGGAACTATGGCTACACCTTC

abundance: .
d_gene: .
j_gene: TRBJ2-5
v_gene: TRBV18
CDR3aa: CASSREETQYF
CDR3nt: TGTGCCAGCTCACGAGAAGAGACCCAGTACTTC

abundance: .
d_gene: .
j_gene: TRBJ2-7
v_gene: TRBV20-1
CDR3aa: CSASYGYEQYF
CDR3nt: TGCAGTGCTAGTTATGGCTACGAGCAGTACTTC

abundance: .
d_gene: TRBD1
j_gene: TRBJ1-2
v_gene: TRBV5-4
CDR3aa: CASSWGTGGLYGYTF
CDR3nt: TGTGCCAGCAGCTGGGGGACAGGGGGACTCTATGGCTACACCTTC

abundance: .
d_gene: TRBD1
j_gene: TRBJ1-6
v_gene: TRBV5-1
CDR3aa: CASSLSQGDSPLHF
CDR3nt: TGCGCCAGCAGCTTGTCGCAGGGGGATTCACCCCTCCACTTT

abundance: .
d_gene: .
j_gene: TRBJ2-6
v_gene: TRBV9
CDR3aa: CASTPSGKISGANVLTF
CDR3nt: TGTGCCAGCACCCCATCTGGGAAGATCTCTGGGGCCAACGTCCTGACTTTC

abundance: few
d_gene: .
j_gene: TRBJ2-7
v_gene: TRBV28
CDR3aa: CASSLGYEQYF
CDR3nt: TGTGCCAGCAGCCTGGGGTACGAGCAGTACTTC

abundance: .
d_gene: .
j_gene: TRBJ2-7
v_gene: TRBV28
CDR3aa: CASTLTRDDEQYF
CDR3nt: TGTGCCAGCACTTTGACAAGGGACGACGAGCAGTACTTC

abundance: many
d_gene: .
j_gene: TRBJ1-5
v_gene: TRBV10-3
CDR3aa: CAISESSNQPQHF
CDR3nt: TGTGCCATCAGTGAGTCGAGTAATCAGCCCCAGCATTTT

abundance: .
d_gene: TRBD1
j_gene: TRBJ2-2
v_gene: TRBV11-3
CDR3aa: CASSAGQGNTGELFF
CDR3nt: TGTGCCAGCAGCGCTGGACAGGGGAACACCGGGGAGCTGTTTTTT

abundance: .
d_gene: TRBD1
j_gene: TRBJ2-7
v_gene: TRBV6-5
CDR3aa: CASSRQQGEQYF
CDR3nt: TGTGCCAGCAGCCGGCAACAGGGGGAGCAGTACTTC

abundance: .
d_gene: TRBD1
j_gene: TRBJ2-7
v_gene: TRBV6-4
CDR3aa: CASSANRGGLYEQYF
CDR3nt: TGTGCCAGCAGCGCAAACAGGGGCGGTCTGTACGAGCAGTACTTC

abundance: .
d_gene: .
j_gene: TRBJ1-4
v_gene: TRBV5-5
CDR3aa: CASSGANNEKLFF
CDR3nt: TGTGCCAGCTCGGGGGCGAATAACGAAAAACTGTTTTTT

abundance: once
d_gene: .
j_gene: TRBJ1-1
v_gene: TRBV14
CDR3aa: CASSQGEGLRAFF
CDR3nt: TGTGCCAGCAGCCAAGGTGAAGGATTGCGGGCTTTCTTT

abundance: .
d_gene: .
j_gene: TRBJ2-1
v_gene: TRBV4-1
CDR3aa: CASSQEVSYNEQFF
CDR3nt: TGCGCCAGCAGCCAAGAAGTTTCTTACAATGAGCAGTTCTTC

abundance: .
d_gene: .
j_gene: TRBJ2-1
v_gene: TRBV4-2
CDR3aa: CASSHVTGIYNEQFF
CDR3nt: TGTGCCAGCAGCCATGTAACAGGGATCTACAATGAGCAGTTCTTC

abundance: few
d_gene: .
j_gene: TRBJ2-2
v_gene: TRBV19
CDR3aa: CASSMGWADDTGELFF
CDR3nt: TGTGCCAGTAGTATGGGTTGGGCGGACGACACCGGGGAGCTGTTTTTT